The clone carrying this T cell receptor (beta chain) was seen only a few times. The antigen remains unidentified. This sample is part of a study of T cell responses to AZD1222 COVID-19 vaccine. Findings and limits, study-wide: Per reports, nearly half of all spike-specific TCRs target regions that are unmutated in variants. A mostly white British donor set with more females was recruited, and clonal diversity was possibly underestimated.

Using immunoSEQ multiplex PCR, the repertoire was profiled, and TCRdb retains in-frame clones only, with some absent. The data show around 80,000 clones, 70% to 90% seen once. The CDR3 consists of 14 residues. CDR1 is GTSNPN and CDR2 is SVGIG in the germline V gene (reference sequence). The V end was cut by 5 bases, the J end by 0 bases, with 11 bases between. The sequence was collected from an adult who received the AZD1222 COVID-19 vaccine. The V gene is TRBV30, the J gene TRBJ1-3; D is unclear. The sequences come from peripheral blood, collected 28 days after the second AZD1222 dose. CDR3 region: CAWQSASSGNTIYF. In DNA, the CDR3 is TGTGCCTGGCAGTCCGCTAGCTCTGGAAACACCATATATTTT.